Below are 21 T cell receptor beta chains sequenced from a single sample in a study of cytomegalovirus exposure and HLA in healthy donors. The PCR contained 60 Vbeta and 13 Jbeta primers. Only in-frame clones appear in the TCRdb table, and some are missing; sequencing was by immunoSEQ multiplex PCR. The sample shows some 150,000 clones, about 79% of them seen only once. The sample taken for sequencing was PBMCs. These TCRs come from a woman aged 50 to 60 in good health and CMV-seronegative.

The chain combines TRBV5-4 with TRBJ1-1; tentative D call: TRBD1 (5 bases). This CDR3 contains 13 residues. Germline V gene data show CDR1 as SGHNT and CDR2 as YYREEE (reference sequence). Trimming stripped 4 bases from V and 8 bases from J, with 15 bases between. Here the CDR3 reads CASSLWGGNEAFF. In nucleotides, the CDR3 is TGTGCCAGCAGCCTATGGGGGGGTAACGAAGCTTTCTTT.

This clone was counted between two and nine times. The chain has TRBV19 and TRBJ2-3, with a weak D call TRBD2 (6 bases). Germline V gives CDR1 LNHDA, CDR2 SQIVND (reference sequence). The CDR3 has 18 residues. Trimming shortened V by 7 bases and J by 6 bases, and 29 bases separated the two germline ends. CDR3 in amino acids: CASTDLSSGVMNRDTQYF. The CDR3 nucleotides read TGTGCCAGTACCGACCTCAGTTCGGGGGTCATGAATAGGGATACGCAGTATTTT.

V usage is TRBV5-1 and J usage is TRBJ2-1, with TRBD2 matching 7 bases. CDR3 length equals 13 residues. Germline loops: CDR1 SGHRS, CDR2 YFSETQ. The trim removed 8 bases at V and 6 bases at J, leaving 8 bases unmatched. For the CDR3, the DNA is TGCGCCAGTGACTGGGGGGGATCCAATGAGCAGTTCTTC. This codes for CASDWGGSNEQFF. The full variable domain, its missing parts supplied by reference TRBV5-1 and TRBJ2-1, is KAGVTQTPRYLIKTRGQQVTLSCSPISGHRSVSWYQQTPGQGLQFLFEYFSETQRNKGNFPGRFSGRQFSNSRSEMNVSTLELGDSALYLCASDWGGSNEQFFGPGTRLTVL.

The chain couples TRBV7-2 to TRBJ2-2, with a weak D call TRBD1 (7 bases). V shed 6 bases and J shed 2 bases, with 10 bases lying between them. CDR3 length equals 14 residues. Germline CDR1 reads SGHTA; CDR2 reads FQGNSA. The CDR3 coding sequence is TGTGCCAGCAGGCAGGGGGGAAACACCGGGGAGCTGTTTTTT. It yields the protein CASRQGGNTGELFF.

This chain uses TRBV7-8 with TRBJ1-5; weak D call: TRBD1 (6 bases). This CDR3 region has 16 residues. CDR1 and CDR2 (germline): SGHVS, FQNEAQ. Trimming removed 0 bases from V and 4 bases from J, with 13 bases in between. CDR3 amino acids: CASSLAGGQRNQPQHF. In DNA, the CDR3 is TGTGCCAGCAGCTTAGCAGGGGGACAACGAAATCAGCCCCAGCATTTT.

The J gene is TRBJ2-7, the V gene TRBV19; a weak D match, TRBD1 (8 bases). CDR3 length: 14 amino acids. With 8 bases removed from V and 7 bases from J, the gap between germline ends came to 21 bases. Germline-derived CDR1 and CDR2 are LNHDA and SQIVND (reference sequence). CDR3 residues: CASADRGGVGEQYF. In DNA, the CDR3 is TGTGCCAGTGCCGACAGGGGAGGGGTGGGAGAGCAGTACTTC. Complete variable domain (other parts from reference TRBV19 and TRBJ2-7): DGGITQSPKYLFRKEGQNVTLSCEQNLNHDAMYWYRQDPGQGLRLIYYSQIVNDFQKGDIAEGYSVSREKKESFPLTVTSAQKNPTAFYLCASADRGGVGEQYFGPGTRLTVT.

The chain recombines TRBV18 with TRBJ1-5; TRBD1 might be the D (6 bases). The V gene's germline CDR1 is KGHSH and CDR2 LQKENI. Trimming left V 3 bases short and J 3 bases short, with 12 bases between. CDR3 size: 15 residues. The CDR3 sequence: CASSPDGQYNQPQHF. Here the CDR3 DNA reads TGTGCCAGCTCACCGGACGGACAGTACAATCAGCCCCAGCATTTT.

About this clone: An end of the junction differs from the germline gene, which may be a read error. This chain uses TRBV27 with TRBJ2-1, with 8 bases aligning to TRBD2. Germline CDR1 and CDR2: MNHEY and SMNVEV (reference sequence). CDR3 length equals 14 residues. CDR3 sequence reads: CASSLDHGAGGKIF. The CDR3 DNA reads TGTGCCAGCAGTTTAGATCACGGGGCGGGGGGTAAGATCTTC.

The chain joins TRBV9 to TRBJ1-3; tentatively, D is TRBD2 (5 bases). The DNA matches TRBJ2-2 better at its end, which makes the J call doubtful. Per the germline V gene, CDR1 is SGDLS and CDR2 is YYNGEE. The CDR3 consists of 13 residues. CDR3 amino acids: CASSILVLGELFF. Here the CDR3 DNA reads TGTGCCAGCAGTATACTAGTGCTCGGGGAGCTGTTTTTT.

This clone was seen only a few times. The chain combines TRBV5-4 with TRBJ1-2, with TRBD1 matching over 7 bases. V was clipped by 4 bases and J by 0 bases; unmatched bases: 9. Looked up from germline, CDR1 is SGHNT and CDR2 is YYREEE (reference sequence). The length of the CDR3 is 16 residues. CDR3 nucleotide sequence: TGTGCCAGCAGCCTTGGGACAGCTCCTACTAACTATGGCTACACCTTC. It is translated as CASSLGTAPTNYGYTF.

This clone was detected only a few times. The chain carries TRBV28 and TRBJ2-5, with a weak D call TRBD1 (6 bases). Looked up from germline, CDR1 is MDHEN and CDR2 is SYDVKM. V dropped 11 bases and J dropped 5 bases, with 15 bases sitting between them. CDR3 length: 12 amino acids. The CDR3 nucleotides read TGTGCCCATAGGGGGAGTGTGGAGACCCAGTACTTC. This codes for CAHRGSVETQYF.

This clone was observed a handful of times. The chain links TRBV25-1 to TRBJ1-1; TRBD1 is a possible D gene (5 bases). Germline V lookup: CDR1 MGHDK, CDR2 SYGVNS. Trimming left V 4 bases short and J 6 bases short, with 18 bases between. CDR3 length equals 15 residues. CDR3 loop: CASSGGGWDGSEAFF. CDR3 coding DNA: TGTGCCAGCAGTGGGGGGGGTTGGGATGGGTCTGAAGCTTTCTTT. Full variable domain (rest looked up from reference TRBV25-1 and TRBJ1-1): EADIYQTPRYLVIGTGKKITLECSQTMGHDKMYWYQQDPGMELHLIHYSYGVNSTEKGDLSSESTVSRIRTEHFPLTLESARPSHTSQYLCASSGGGWDGSEAFFGQGTRLTVV.

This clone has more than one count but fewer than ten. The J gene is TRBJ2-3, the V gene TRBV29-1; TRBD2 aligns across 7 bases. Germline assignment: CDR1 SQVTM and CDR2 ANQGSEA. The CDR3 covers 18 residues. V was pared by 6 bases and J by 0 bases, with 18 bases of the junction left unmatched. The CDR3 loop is CSVNGQSTGGGSTDTQYF. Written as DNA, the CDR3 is TGCAGCGTAAACGGGCAGTCTACTGGGGGGGGGAGCACAGATACGCAGTATTTT.

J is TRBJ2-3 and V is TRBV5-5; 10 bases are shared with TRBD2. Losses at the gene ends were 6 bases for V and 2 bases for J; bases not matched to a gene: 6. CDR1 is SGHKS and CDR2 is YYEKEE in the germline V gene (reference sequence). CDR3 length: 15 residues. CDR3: CASILAGAVTDTQYF. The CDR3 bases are TGTGCCAGCATCCTAGCGGGGGCCGTCACAGATACGCAGTATTTT.

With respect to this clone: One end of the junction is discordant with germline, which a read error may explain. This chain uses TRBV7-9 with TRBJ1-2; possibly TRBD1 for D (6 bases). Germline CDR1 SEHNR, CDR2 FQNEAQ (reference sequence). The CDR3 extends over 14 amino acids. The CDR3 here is CSSTPDRSNYGYTF. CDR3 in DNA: TGTTCCAGCACACCGGACAGATCTAACTATGGCTACACCTTC. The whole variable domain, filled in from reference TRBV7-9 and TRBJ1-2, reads DTGVSQNPRHKITKRGQNVTFRCDPISEHNRLYWYRQTLGQGPEFLTYFQNEAQLEKSRLLSDRFSAERPKGSFSTLEIQRTEQGDSAMYLCSSTPDRSNYGYTFGSGTRLTVV.

The CDR3 loop reads CASSLVAGGDTQYF. CDR3 bases: TGTGCCAGCAGCTTAGTAGCGGGGGGGGATACGCAGTATTTT. The chain joins TRBV7-8 to TRBJ2-3; 11 bases are shared with TRBD2. J gave up 6 bases and V 1 base, and 0 bases lay outside the gene matches. This CDR3 is 14 amino acids long. The V gene's germline CDR1 is SGHVS and CDR2 FQNEAQ. Together with reference TRBV7-8 and TRBJ2-3, the CDR3 gives the full variable domain: GAGVSQSPRYKVAKRGQDVALRCDPISGHVSLFWYQQALGQGPEFLTYFQNEAQLDKSGLPSDRFFAERPEGSVSTLKIQRTQQEDSAVYLCASSLVAGGDTQYFGPGTRLTVL.

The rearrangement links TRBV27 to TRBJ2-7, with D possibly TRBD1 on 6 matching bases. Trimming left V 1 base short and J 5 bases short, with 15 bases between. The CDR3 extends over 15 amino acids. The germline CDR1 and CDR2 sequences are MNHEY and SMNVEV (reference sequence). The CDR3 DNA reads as TGTGCCAGCAGTTTATTGCGAACAGGGACCCACGAGCAGTACTTC. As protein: CASSLLRTGTHEQYF.

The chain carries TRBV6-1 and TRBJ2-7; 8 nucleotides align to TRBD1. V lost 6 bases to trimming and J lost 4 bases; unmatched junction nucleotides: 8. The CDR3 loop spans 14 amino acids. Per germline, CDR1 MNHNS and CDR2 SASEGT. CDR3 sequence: CASSQQRTGYEQYF. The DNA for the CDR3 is TGTGCCAGCAGCCAGCAGCGGACAGGGTACGAGCAGTACTTC.

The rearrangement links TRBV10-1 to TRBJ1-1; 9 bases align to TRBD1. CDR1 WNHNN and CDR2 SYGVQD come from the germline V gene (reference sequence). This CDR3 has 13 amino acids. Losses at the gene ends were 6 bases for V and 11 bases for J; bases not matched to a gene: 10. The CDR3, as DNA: TGCGCCAGCAGCCCCACCGGGACAGGGCTGGCTTTCTTT. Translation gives CASSPTGTGLAFF.

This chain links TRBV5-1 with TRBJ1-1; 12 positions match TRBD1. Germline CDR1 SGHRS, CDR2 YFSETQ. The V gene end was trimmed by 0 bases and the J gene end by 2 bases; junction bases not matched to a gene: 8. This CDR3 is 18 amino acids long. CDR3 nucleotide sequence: TGCGCCAGCAGCTTGGCCGGGACAGGGGGCGTCGGAAACACTGAAGCTTTCTTT. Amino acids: CASSLAGTGGVGNTEAFF. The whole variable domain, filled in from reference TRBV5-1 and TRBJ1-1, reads KAGVTQTPRYLIKTRGQQVTLSCSPISGHRSVSWYQQTPGQGLQFLFEYFSETQRNKGNFPGRFSGRQFSNSRSEMNVSTLELGDSALYLCASSLAGTGGVGNTEAFFGQGTRLTVV.

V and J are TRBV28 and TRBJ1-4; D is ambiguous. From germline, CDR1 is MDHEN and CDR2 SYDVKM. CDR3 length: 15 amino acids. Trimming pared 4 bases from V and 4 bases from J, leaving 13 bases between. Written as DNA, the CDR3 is TGTGCCAGCAGTTCCCCGGGAGGGCTTAATGAAAAACTGTTTTTT. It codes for CASSSPGGLNEKLFF.